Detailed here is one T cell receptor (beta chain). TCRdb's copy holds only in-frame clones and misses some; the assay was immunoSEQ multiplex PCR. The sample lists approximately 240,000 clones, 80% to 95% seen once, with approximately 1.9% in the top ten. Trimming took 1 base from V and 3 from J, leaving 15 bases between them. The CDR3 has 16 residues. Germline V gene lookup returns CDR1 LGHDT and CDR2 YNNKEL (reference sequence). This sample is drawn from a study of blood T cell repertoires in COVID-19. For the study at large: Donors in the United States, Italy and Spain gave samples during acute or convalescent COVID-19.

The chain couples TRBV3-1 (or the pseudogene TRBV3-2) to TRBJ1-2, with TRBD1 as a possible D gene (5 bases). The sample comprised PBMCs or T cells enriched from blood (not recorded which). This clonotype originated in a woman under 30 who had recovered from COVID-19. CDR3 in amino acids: CASSQGGGDWDYGYTF. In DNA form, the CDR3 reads TGTGCCAGCAGCCAAGGGGGCGGGGACTGGGACTATGGCTACACCTTC.